This TCR beta chain is from a study of blood T cell repertoires in COVID-19 (dated by TCRdb to 2019 to 2021). Background on the whole study: Collaborator samples came from the United States, Italy and Spain and covered acute and convalescent phases of COVID-19. The prospective study material was composed of cDNA or gDNA derived from T cells, B-cell-depleted T cells, or PBMCs. Where HLA class I and class II types were available, the types were taken from metadata supplied by the sample provider, not from assay-based typing. The samples were drawn from the first 160 participants of the ongoing ImmuneRACE study and from 1,254 subjects provided by 6 global collaborators. Deeply sampled blood TCRbeta repertoires from subjects exposed to, actively infected with, or recovered from COVID-19 were included in the dataset. Sample metadata almost always included a de-identified subject ID, COVID-19 status, age in years and sex. A freely available public database, intended as a resource for researchers studying the immune response to SARS-CoV-2, is where the repertoires were released.

At one collaborating source in Seattle, patients were enrolled during active infection and were followed longitudinally through the course of disease. Collaborating institutions collected whole blood in K2EDTA tubes following their own protocols. For TCRbeta analysis, collaborators shipped samples as frozen whole blood, isolated PBMCs, or DNA extracted from either of those sample types. TCRbeta CDR3 regions were amplified from genomic DNA by means of the immunoSEQ Assay, a bias-controlled multiplex PCR. The published analysis was carried out like this. The number of nucleated cells in each sample was estimated from the amplification of reference gene primers within the assay. Sequence reads were collapsed and filtered to measure the absolute abundance of every unique TCRbeta CDR3 rearrangement. For each sample, productive Simpson clonality was calculated by taking the square root of Simpson's diversity index across productive rearrangements. TCRdb retrieved this table from immuneACCESS and kept in-frame rearrangements only. Not all clones are present; in checked studies, unresolved V genes account for under half, and no reason is known for the remainder. The D gene and trimming were derived from the DNA, and the V and J assignments and clone size from that table. Within this sample are some 390,000 clones, with about 91% of them counted one time only. The ten largest make up 1.5% to 1.9% of the sample.

General conclusions and limits of the study: The quantity of clinical and demographic metadata differed by source and by participant and was supplied without curation.

With respect to this clone: Its antigen is unknown. Base-call qualities are not available, and no considerably larger clone is one nucleotide away.

For this chain, trimming is 0 bases at the V end and 5 bases at the J end, and the number of junction bases without a gene match is 11. Measured from the cysteine to the phenylalanine, the CDR3 is 17 residues long. The CDR3 DNA has 51 bases and is translated from base 1. The germline V gene provides CDR1 SGDLS and CDR2 YYNGEE. Sequencing was done on a sample of peripheral blood. The origin of this receptor is a woman aged 40 to 50 with COVID-19, enrolled during active disease. This chain joins TRBV9 to TRBJ2-5; 9 of the junction bases match TRBD2. The DNA is TGTGCCAGCAGCGTAGAGGAGGCGGGGGGGCTCAGGGAGACCCAGTACTTC. Its amino acids are CASSVEEAGGLRETQYF.